This T cell receptor beta chain was documented in a study of cytomegalovirus exposure and HLA in healthy donors. Study results and limitations: In vitro assays verified that three CMV-associated chains recognized CMV antigens specifically.

PCR used 60 Vbeta primers and 13 Jbeta primers. Only in-frame clones appear in the TCRdb table, and some are missing; sequencing was by immunoSEQ multiplex PCR. The repertoire consists of about 130,000 clones, with 80% occurring once and the leading ten covering under 3.5%. This CDR3 region has 16 residues. Trimming pared 0 bases from V and 4 bases from J, leaving 14 bases between. Germline V gene sequence: CDR1 LGHNA, CDR2 YSLEER. This clone was seen a few times. Its antigen remains unidentified. Sequencing was done on a sample of PBMCs. This sequence was found in a male donor in good health and CMV-seronegative. The chain recombines TRBV4-3 with TRBJ2-3; TRBD1 is a possible D gene (5 bases). CDR3 sequence reads: CASSQDWPGSPDTQYF. The DNA for the CDR3 is TGCGCCAGCAGCCAAGATTGGCCAGGGTCCCCAGATACGCAGTATTTT.